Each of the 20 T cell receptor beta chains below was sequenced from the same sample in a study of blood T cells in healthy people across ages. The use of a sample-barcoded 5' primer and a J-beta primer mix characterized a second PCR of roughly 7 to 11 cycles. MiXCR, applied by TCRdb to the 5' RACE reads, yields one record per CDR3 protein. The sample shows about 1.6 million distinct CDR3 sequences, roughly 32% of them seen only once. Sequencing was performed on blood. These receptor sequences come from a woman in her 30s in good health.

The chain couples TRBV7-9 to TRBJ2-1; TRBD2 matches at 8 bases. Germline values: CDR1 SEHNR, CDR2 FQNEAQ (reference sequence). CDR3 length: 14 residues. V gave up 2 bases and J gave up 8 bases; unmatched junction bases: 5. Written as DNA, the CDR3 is TGTGCCAGCAGCTTACCGGGGGGGGGCGATGAGCAGTTCTTC. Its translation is CASSLPGGGDEQFF.

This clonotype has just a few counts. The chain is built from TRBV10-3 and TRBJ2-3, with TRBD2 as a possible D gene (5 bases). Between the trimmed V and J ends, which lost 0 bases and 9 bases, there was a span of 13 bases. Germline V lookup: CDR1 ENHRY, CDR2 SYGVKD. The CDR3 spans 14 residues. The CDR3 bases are TGTGCCATCAGTGAGTCGACTCAGCGGCGGACGCAGTATTTT. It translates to CAISESTQRRTQYF.

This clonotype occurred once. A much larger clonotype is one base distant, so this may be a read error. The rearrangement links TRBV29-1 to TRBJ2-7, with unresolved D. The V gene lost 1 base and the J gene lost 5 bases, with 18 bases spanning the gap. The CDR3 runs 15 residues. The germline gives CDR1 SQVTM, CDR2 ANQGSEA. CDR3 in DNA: TGCAGCGTTGAAGCGCTGGGTGGATTTTACGACGAGCAGTACTTC. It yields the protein CSVEALGGFYDEQYF.

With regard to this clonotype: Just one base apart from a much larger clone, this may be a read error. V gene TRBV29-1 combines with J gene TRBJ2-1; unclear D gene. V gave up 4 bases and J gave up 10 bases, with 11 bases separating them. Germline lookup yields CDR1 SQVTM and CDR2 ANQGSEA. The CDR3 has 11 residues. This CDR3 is CSVVSSYEQFF. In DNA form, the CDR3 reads TGCAGCGTTGTGTCCAGCTACGAGCAGTTCTTC.

CDR3 sequence: CASTPEGDVDNEQFF. CDR3 bases: TGTGCCAGCACCCCAGAAGGGGATGTGGACAATGAGCAGTTCTTC. The rearrangement links TRBV7-4 to TRBJ2-1; a weak D match, TRBD1 (5 bases). Germline CDR1 is SGHVT and CDR2 is SQSDAQ. CDR3 length equals 15 residues. Trimming cost V 7 bases and J 5 bases, with 18 bases left between them.

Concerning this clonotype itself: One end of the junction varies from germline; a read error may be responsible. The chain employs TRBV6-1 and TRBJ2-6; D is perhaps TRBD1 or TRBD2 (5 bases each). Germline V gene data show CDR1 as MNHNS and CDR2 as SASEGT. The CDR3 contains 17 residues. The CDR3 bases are TGTGCCAGCAGCAACCGGGGTGATTACCCCGGGGCCAACGTCCGGACTTTC. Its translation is CASSNRGDYPGANVRTF.

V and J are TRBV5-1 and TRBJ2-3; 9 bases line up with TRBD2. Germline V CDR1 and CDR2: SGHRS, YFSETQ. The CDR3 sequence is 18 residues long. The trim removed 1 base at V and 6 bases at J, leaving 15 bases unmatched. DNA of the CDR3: TGCGCCAGCAGCTTGAGTAGCGGGAGCAGTGGTACCTGGGATACGCAGTATTTT. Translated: CASSLSSGSSGTWDTQYF.

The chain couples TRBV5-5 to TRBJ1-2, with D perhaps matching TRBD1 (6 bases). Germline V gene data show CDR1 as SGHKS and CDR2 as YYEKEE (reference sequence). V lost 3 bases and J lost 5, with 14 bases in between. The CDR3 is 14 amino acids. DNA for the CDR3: TGTGCCAGCAGCTGGGGGCAACTGACATATGGCTACACCTTC. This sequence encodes CASSWGQLTYGYTF.

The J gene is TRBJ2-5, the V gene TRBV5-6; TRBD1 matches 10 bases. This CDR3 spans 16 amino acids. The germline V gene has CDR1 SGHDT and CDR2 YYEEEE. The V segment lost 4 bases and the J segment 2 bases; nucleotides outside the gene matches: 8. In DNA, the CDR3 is TGTGCCAGCAGCGCGGGGGACAGGGGCCCACAAGAGACCCAGTACTTC. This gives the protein CASSAGDRGPQETQYF.

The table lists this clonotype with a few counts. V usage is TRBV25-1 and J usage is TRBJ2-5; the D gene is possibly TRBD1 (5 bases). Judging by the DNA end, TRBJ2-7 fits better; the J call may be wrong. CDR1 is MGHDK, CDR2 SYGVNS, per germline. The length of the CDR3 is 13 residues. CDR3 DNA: TGTGCCAGCAGTTGGCAGGGTAGCCACGAGCAGTACTTC. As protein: CASSWQGSHEQYF.

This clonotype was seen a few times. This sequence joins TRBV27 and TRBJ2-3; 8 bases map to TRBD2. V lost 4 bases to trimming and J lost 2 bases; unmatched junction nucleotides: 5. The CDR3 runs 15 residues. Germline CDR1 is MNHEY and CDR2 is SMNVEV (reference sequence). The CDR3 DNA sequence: TGTGCCAGCAGTTATAGCGGGGTATACACAGATACGCAGTATTTT. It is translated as CASSYSGVYTDTQYF.

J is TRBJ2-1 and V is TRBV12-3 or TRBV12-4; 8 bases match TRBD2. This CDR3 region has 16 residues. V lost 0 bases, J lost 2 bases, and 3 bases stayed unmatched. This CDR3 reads CASSLAGTRPYNEQFF. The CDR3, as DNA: TGTGCCAGCAGTTTAGCCGGGACTAGACCCTACAATGAGCAGTTCTTC.

This CDR3 reads CASRRYGAGGWAGEQFF. CDR3 nucleotides: TGTGCCAGCAGGAGATACGGTGCGGGGGGCTGGGCGGGTGAGCAGTTCTTC. This sequence joins TRBV28 and TRBJ2-1; 8 positions match TRBD2. The junction had 19 bases not matched to a gene; V was cut back by 6 bases and J by 9 bases. This CDR3 has 17 residues. In germline, CDR1 is MDHEN, CDR2 SYDVKM.

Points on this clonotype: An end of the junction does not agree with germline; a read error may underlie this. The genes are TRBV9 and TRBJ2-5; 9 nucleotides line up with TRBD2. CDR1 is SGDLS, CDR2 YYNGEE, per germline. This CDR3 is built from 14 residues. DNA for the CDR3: TGTGCCAGCACCGTAGGGTTGATAGCGGGAGTTATGTACTTC. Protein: CASTVGLIAGVMYF.

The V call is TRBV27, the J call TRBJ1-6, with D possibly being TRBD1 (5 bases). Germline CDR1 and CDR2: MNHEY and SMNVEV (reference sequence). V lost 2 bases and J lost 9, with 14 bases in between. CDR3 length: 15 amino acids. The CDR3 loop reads CASSLSGAGGSPLHF. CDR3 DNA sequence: TGTGCCAGCAGTTTAAGTGGGGCAGGCGGTTCACCCCTCCACTTT.

DNA for the CDR3: TGTGCCAGCAGCAAAAACCTACTAGCGATGAACACCGGGGAGCTGTTTTTT. Translated, it gives CASSKNLLAMNTGELFF. The gene calls are TRBV3-1 and TRBJ2-2; 7 bases are shared with TRBD2. The CDR3 is made up of 17 amino acids. Germline values: CDR1 LGHDT, CDR2 YNNKEL (reference sequence). V lost 5 bases and J lost 1; bases outside the gene matches: 10.

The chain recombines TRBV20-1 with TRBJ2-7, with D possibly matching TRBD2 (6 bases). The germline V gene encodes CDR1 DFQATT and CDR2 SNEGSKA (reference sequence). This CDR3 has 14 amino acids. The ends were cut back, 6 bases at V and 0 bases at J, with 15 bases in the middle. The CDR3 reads CSAWDWGTSYEQYF. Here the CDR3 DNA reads TGCAGTGCATGGGACTGGGGAACCTCCTACGAGCAGTACTTC.

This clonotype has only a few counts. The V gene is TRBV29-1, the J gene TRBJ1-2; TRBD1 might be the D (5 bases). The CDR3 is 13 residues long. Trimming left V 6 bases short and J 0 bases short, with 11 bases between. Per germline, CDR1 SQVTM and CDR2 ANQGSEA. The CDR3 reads CSVRDGTNYGYTF. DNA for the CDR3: TGCAGCGTCCGGGACGGCACTAACTATGGCTACACCTTC.

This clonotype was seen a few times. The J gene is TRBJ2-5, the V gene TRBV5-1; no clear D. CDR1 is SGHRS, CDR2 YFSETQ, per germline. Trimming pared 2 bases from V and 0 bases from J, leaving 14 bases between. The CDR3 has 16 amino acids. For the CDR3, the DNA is TGCGCCAGCAGCTTCAGTGGATCCGGGTACCAAGAGACCCAGTACTTC. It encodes CASSFSGSGYQETQYF.

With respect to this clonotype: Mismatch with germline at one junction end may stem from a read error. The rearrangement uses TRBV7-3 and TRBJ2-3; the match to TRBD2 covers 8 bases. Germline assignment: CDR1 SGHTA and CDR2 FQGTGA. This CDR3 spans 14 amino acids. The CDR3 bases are TGTGCCAGCGGCTTAACGGGAGGGGGAGATACGCAGTATTTT. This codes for CASGLTGGGDTQYF.